By sample share, the clone carrying this TCR beta chain is medium-sized. The antigen remains unidentified. Peripheral blood genomic DNA, not sorted cells or RNA, was the template. A mixed TRB-A/B primer pool amplified rearranged TRB by multiplex touch-down PCR. One entry per CDR3 protein, called by TCRdb with MiXCR from the multiplex PCR reads. The table records 1,300 or so distinct CDR3 sequences, approximately 22% of them present only once. This sample is drawn from a study of T cell repertoires in aging, cancer and after chemotherapy. Study in general: Donors were grouped into six age bands spanning 30 or younger through 70 or older. Patients with glioblastoma brain tumors were sampled before and after temozolomide-based therapy. Whole-study results and caveats: Immunological memory after chemotherapy cannot be judged from the repertoire data. Across the chemotherapy interval, each cancer cohort showed higher median generation probability, suggesting thymic rebound.

The length of the CDR3 is 13 residues. CDR1 is SQVTM, CDR2 ANQGSEA, per germline. The V end was cut by 2 bases, the J end by 6 bases, with 13 bases between. Input material: blood. The chain is built from TRBV29-1 and TRBJ1-1; D gene uncertain. This TCR was recovered from a human donor with a solid tumor. The CDR3 nucleotides are TGCAGCGTTGAATGGAGCCGTGGATCTGAAGCTTTCTTT. The encoded protein is CSVEWSRGSEAFF.